The next 12 T cell receptor beta chains were all read from a single sample in a study of blood T cell repertoires in COVID-19. Only in-frame clones appear in the TCRdb table, and some are missing; sequencing was by immunoSEQ multiplex PCR. The table shows roughly 200,000 clones, with under 80% occurring only once. The sequencing sample was made of peripheral blood. These receptor sequences come from a man over 45 who had recovered from COVID-19.

J is TRBJ2-1 and V is TRBV3-1 (or the pseudogene TRBV3-2); D is perhaps TRBD2 (6 bases). Germline V gene data show CDR1 as LGHDT and CDR2 as YNNKEL (reference sequence). The CDR3 consists of 15 residues. Trimming removed 4 bases from V and 3 bases from J, with 13 bases in between. CDR3 DNA: TGTGCCAGCAGCCCTCGGAGAGCGGGCTACAATGAGCAGTTCTTC. Translated, it gives CASSPRRAGYNEQFF.

A few counts support this clone. The rearrangement joins TRBV30 to TRBJ2-7, with 11 bases lining up with TRBD2. Per the germline V gene, CDR1 is GTSNPN and CDR2 is SVGIG (reference sequence). Losses at the gene ends were 2 bases for V and 4 bases for J; bases not matched to a gene: 4. The CDR3 consists of 14 residues. CDR3 protein: CAWSSRTSGYEQYF. In DNA, the CDR3 is TGTGCCTGGAGTTCCCGGACTAGCGGGTACGAGCAGTACTTC. The full variable domain, rest sourced from reference TRBV30 and TRBJ2-7, is SQTIHQWPATLVQPVGSPLSLECTVEGTSNPNLYWYRQAAGRGLQLLFYSVGIGQISSEVPQNLSASRPQDRQFILSSKKLLLSDSGFYLCAWSSRTSGYEQYFGPGTRLTVT.

The chain has TRBV7-3 and TRBJ2-1, with TRBD2 matching 7 bases. The ends lost 1 base at V and 10 bases at J; junction bases unmatched: 7. This CDR3 has 14 amino acids. CDR1 and CDR2 from the germline V gene are SGHTA and FQGTGA. CDR3 residues: CASSLNPGLTEQFF. Here the CDR3 DNA reads TGTGCCAGCAGCTTAAATCCGGGACTAACAGAGCAGTTCTTC.

The genes are TRBV6-5 and TRBJ2-7; no reliable D call. Germline V CDR1 and CDR2: MNHEY, SVGAGI. Trimming left V 6 bases short and J 0 bases short, with 12 bases between. CDR3 length equals 14 residues. The CDR3 sequence: CASSPPPGSYEQYF. The DNA for the CDR3 is TGTGCCAGCAGCCCCCCCCCAGGCTCCTACGAGCAGTACTTC.

This rearrangement joins TRBV5-1 to TRBJ2-1, with D hard to call. Deletions cut 1 base from V and 2 bases from J, with 4 bases between. Germline values: CDR1 SGHRS, CDR2 YFSETQ. This CDR3 region has 13 residues. The CDR3 loop reads CASSLSAYNEQFF. As DNA, the CDR3 is TGCGCCAGCAGCTTGTCCGCCTACAATGAGCAGTTCTTC. Looking up the rest from reference TRBV5-1 and TRBJ2-1 gives the full variable domain: KAGVTQTPRYLIKTRGQQVTLSCSPISGHRSVSWYQQTPGQGLQFLFEYFSETQRNKGNFPGRFSGRQFSNSRSEMNVSTLELGDSALYLCASSLSAYNEQFFGPGTRLTVL.

V is TRBV7-9 and J is TRBJ2-6, with 8 bases matching TRBD2. The V gene end was trimmed by 11 bases and the J gene end by 9 bases; junction bases not matched to a gene: 9. Germline CDR1 SEHNR, CDR2 FQNEAQ (reference sequence). The CDR3 sequence is 13 residues long. The DNA for the CDR3 is TGTGCCCCCGGGGGGGATGGTGGCAACGTCCTGACTTTC. Translation gives CAPGGDGGNVLTF.

This clone was seen only once. The chain recombines TRBV19 with TRBJ2-7; TRBD1 matches at 10 bases. The CDR3 sequence is 15 residues long. V gave up 10 bases and J gave up 3 bases; unmatched junction bases: 12. The germline V gene has CDR1 LNHDA and CDR2 SQIVND (reference sequence). The CDR3 nucleotides are TGTGCCACCGGGAGGGTACGGGACAGGGGCTACGAGCAGTACTTC. This gives the protein CATGRVRDRGYEQYF.

The V gene is TRBV28, the J gene TRBJ1-1; D gene unclear. The V gene's germline CDR1 is MDHEN and CDR2 SYDVKM. This CDR3 region has 12 residues. V was cut by 5 bases and J by 9 bases, with 13 bases left in between. Here the CDR3 reads CASSPPRVKAFF. In DNA, the CDR3 is TGTGCCAGCAGTCCACCCCGAGTCAAAGCTTTCTTT.

The V and J genes are TRBV19 and TRBJ2-1; 7 bases map to TRBD2. Germline values: CDR1 LNHDA, CDR2 SQIVND (reference sequence). This CDR3 is 12 amino acids long. The trim removed 11 bases at V and 5 bases at J, leaving 6 bases unmatched. The CDR3 here is CASGLVHNEQFF. CDR3 nucleotide sequence: TGTGCCTCCGGACTAGTACACAATGAGCAGTTCTTC. Full variable domain (rest looked up from reference TRBV19 and TRBJ2-1): DGGITQSPKYLFRKEGQNVTLSCEQNLNHDAMYWYRQDPGQGLRLIYYSQIVNDFQKGDIAEGYSVSREKKESFPLTVTSAQKNPTAFYLCASGLVHNEQFFGPGTRLTVL.

This chain uses TRBV7-2 with TRBJ2-7, with 10 nucleotides matching TRBD1. V shed 5 bases and J 3 bases; nucleotides not matched to a gene: 7. The CDR3 loop spans 15 amino acids. Germline V CDR1 and CDR2: SGHTA, FQGNSA. CDR3 nucleotides: TGTGCCAGCAGCCCAGGGACAGGGGAGAGCTACGAGCAGTACTTC. Translated, it gives CASSPGTGESYEQYF.

The chain links TRBV7-2 to TRBJ2-7; D might be TRBD2 (5 bases). The CDR3 consists of 14 residues. CDR1 SGHTA and CDR2 FQGNSA come from the germline V gene. V was pared by 4 bases and J by 5 bases, with 15 bases between. The DNA of the CDR3 is TGTGCCAGCAGCTGGGTCCACGAGGGCGACGAGCAGTACTTC. It encodes CASSWVHEGDEQYF.

The chain is built from TRBV4-1 and TRBJ2-1; no clear D. This CDR3 region has 15 residues. Germline V lookup: CDR1 MGHRA, CDR2 YSYEKL. Trimming cost V 0 bases and J 10 bases, with 16 bases left between them. The CDR3 here is CASSQDSAARLEQFF. The CDR3 coding sequence is TGCGCCAGCAGCCAAGATAGTGCGGCTAGACTCGAGCAGTTCTTC.